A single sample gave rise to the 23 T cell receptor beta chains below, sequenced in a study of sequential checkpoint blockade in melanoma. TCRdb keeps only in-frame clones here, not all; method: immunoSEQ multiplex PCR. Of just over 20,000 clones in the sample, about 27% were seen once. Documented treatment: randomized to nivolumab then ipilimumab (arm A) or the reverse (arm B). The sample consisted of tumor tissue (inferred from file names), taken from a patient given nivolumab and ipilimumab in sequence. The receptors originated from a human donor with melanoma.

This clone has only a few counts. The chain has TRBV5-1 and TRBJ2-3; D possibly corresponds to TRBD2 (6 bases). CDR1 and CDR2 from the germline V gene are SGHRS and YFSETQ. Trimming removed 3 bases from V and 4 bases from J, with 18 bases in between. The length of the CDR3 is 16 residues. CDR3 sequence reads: CASSSYDEGGPDTQYF. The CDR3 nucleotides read TGCGCCAGCAGCTCTTATGATGAGGGAGGACCAGATACGCAGTATTTT.

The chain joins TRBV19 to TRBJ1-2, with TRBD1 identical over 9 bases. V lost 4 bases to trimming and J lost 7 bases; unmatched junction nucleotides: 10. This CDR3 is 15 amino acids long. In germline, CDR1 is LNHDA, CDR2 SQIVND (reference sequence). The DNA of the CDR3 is TGTGCCAGTAGTACCGGGACAGGGAACCGACCTGGCTACACCTTC. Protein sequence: CASSTGTGNRPGYTF.

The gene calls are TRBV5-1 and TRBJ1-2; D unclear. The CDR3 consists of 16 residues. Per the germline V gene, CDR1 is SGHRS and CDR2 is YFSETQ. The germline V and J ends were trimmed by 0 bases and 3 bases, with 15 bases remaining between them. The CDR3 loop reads CASSLVGPGGHYGYTF. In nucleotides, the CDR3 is TGCGCCAGCAGCTTGGTCGGGCCTGGAGGACACTATGGCTACACCTTC.

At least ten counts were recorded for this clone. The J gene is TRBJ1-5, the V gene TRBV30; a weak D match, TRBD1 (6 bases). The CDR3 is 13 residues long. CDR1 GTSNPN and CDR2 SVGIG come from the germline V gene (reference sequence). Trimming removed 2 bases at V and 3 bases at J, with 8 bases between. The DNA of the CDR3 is TGTGCCTGGAGTAGACAGGACAATCAGCCCCAGCATTTT. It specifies CAWSRQDNQPQHF.

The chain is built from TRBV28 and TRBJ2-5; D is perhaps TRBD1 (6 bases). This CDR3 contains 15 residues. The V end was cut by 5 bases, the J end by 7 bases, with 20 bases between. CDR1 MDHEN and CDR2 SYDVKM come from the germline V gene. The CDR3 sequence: CASSNPSGQSLTQYF. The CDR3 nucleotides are TGTGCCAGCAGTAACCCCTCGGGACAATCTTTGACCCAGTACTTC.

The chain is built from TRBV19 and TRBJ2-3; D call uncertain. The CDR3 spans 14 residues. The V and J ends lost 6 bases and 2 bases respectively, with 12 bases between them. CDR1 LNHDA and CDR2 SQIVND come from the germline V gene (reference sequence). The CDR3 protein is CASRGRRFTDTQYF. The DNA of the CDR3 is TGTGCCAGTAGGGGTCGGCGTTTCACAGATACGCAGTATTTT.

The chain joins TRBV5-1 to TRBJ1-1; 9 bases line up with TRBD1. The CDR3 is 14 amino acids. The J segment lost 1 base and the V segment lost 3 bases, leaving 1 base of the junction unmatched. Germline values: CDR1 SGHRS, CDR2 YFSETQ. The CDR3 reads CASSSTGGNTEAFF. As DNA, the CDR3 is TGCGCCAGCAGCTCGACAGGGGGGAACACTGAAGCTTTCTTT.

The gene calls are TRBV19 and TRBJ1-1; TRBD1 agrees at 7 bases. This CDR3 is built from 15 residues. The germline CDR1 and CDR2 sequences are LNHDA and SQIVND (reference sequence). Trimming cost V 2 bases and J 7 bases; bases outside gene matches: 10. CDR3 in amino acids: CASSIRRGTVNEAFF. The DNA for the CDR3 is TGTGCCAGTAGTATAAGGAGAGGGACAGTCAATGAAGCTTTCTTT.

Written as DNA, the CDR3 is TGCGCCAGCAGCCCCGCAGGGGGCTCCTACAATGAGCAGTTCTTC. Its protein is CASSPAGGSYNEQFF. The chain links TRBV5-1 to TRBJ2-1; 7 nucleotides align to TRBD1. CDR3 length: 15 amino acids. Germline V lookup: CDR1 SGHRS, CDR2 YFSETQ. After removal of 4 bases from V and 0 bases from J, the junction contained 4 bases not matched to a gene.

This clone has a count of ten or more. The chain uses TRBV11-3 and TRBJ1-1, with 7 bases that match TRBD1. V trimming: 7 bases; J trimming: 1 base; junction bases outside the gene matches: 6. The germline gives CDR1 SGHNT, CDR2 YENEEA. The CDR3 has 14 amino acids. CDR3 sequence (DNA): TGTGCCAGCAAGGGGGCGTCCGAGAACACTGAAGCTTTCTTT. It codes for CASKGASENTEAFF.

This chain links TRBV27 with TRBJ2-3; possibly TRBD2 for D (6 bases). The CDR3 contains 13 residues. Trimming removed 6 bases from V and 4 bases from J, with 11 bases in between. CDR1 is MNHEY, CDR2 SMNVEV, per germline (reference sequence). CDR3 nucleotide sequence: TGTGCCAGCAGCCCATGGGGGGCAGATACGCAGTATTTT. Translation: CASSPWGADTQYF.

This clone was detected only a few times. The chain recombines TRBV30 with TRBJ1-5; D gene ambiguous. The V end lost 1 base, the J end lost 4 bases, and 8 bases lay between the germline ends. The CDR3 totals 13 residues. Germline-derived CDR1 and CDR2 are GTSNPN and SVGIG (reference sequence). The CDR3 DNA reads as TGTGCCTGGAGTGACAGTAAAAATCAGCCCCAGCATTTT. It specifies CAWSDSKNQPQHF.

CDR3 nucleotide sequence: TGTGCCAGCAGTGAAGTTCGGGGTACGCAGTATTTT. This gives the protein CASSEVRGTQYF. This chain uses TRBV6-1 with TRBJ2-3, with D possibly being TRBD2 (5 bases). V lost 1 base to trimming and J lost 8 bases, with 7 bases between them. In germline, CDR1 is MNHNS, CDR2 SASEGT. The length of the CDR3 is 12 residues.

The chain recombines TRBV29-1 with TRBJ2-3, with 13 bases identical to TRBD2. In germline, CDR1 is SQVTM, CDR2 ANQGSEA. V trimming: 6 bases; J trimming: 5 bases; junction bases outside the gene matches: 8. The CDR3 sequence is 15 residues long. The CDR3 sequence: CSVKGLAGAIDTQYF. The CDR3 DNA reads TGCAGCGTCAAAGGACTAGCGGGAGCGATAGATACGCAGTATTTT.

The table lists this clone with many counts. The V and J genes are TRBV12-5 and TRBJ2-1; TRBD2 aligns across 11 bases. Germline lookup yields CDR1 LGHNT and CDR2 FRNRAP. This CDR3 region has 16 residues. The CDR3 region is CASFLAGGPESNEQFF. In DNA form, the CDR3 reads TGTGCCAGCTTCTTAGCGGGGGGGCCCGAAAGCAATGAGCAGTTCTTC.

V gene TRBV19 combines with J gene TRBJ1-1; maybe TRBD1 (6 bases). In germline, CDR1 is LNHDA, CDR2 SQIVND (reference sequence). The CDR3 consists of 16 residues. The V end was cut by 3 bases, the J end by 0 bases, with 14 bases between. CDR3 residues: CASSIYGRGLNTEAFF. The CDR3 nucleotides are TGTGCCAGTAGTATCTACGGCAGGGGATTGAACACTGAAGCTTTCTTT.

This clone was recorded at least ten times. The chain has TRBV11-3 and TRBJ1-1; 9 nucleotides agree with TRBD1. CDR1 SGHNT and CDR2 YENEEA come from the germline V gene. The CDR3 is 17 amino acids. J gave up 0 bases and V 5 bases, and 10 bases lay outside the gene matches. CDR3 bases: TGTGCCAGCAGCCGCATAGGGACAGGGACCATGAACACTGAAGCTTTCTTT. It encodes CASSRIGTGTMNTEAFF. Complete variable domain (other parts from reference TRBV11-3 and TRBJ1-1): EAGVVQSPRYKIIEKKQPVAFWCNPISGHNTLYWYLQNLGQGPELLIRYENEEAVDDSQLPKDRFSAERLKGVDSTLKIQPAELGDSAVYLCASSRIGTGTMNTEAFFGQGTRLTVV.

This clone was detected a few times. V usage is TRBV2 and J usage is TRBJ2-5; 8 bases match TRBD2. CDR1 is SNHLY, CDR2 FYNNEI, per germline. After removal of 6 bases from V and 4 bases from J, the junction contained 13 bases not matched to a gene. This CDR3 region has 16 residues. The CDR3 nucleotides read TGTGCCAGCAGCGGGGGGGTGGTTAGCGGGCCAGAGACCCAGTACTTC. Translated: CASSGGVVSGPETQYF.

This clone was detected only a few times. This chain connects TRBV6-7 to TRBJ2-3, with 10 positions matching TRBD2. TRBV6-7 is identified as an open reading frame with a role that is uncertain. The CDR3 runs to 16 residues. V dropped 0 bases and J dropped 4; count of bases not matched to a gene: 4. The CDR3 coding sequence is TGTGCCAGCAGTTACTCCGGACTAGCGGTTTCAGATACGCAGTATTTT. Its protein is CASSYSGLAVSDTQYF.

The CDR3 DNA sequence: TGTGCCAGCAGCTTGGTCGGGGGAAACTCCTACGAGCAGTACTTC. The encoded protein is CASSLVGGNSYEQYF. The chain carries TRBV11-3 and TRBJ2-7; D may be TRBD2 (6 bases). The CDR3 length is 15 residues. Deletions cut 3 bases from V and 0 bases from J, with 12 bases between. Germline V gene lookup returns CDR1 SGHNT and CDR2 YENEEA.

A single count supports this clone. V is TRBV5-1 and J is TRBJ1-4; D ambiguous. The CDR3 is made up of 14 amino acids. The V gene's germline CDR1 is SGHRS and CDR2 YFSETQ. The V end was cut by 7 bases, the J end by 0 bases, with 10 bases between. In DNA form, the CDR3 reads TGCGCCAGCTCTTTTTCGTCAACTAATGAAAAACTGTTTTTT. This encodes CASSFSSTNEKLFF.

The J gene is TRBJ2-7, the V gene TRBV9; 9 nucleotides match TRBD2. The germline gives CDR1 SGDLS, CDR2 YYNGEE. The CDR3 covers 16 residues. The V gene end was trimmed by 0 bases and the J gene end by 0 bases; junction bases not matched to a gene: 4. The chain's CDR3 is CASSVGASGASYEQYF. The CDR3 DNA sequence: TGTGCCAGCAGCGTAGGGGCTAGCGGGGCCTCCTACGAGCAGTACTTC.

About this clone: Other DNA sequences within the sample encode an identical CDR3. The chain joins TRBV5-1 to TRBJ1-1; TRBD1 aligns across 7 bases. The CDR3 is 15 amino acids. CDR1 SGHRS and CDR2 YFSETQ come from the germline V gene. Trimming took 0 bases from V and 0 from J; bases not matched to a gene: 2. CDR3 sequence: CASSLGGQMNTEAFF. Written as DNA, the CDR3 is TGCGCCAGCAGCTTGGGGGGACAGATGAACACTGAAGCTTTCTTT. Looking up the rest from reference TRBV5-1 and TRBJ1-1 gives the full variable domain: KAGVTQTPRYLIKTRGQQVTLSCSPISGHRSVSWYQQTPGQGLQFLFEYFSETQRNKGNFPGRFSGRQFSNSRSEMNVSTLELGDSALYLCASSLGGQMNTEAFFGQGTRLTVV.